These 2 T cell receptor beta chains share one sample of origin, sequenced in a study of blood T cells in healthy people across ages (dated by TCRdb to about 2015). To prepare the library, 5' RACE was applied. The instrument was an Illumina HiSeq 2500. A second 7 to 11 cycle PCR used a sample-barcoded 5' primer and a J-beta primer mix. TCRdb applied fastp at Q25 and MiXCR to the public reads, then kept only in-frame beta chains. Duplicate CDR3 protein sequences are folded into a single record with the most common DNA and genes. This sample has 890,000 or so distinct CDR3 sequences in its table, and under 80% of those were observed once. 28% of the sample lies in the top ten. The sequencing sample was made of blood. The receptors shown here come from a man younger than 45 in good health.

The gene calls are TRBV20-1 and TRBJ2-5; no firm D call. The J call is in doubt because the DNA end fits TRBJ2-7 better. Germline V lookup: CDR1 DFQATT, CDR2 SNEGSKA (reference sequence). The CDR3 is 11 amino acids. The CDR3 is CSAEHGYEQYF. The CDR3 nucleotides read TGCAGTGCTGAGCATGGCTACGAGCAGTACTTC.

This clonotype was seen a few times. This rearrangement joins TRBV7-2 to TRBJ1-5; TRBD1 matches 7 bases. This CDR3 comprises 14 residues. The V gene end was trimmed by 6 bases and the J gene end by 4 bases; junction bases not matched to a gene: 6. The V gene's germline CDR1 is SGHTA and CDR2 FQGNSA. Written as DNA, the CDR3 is TGTGCCAGCAGTTTGGGGACAGCGAATCAGCCCCAGCATTTT. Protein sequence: CASSLGTANQPQHF.